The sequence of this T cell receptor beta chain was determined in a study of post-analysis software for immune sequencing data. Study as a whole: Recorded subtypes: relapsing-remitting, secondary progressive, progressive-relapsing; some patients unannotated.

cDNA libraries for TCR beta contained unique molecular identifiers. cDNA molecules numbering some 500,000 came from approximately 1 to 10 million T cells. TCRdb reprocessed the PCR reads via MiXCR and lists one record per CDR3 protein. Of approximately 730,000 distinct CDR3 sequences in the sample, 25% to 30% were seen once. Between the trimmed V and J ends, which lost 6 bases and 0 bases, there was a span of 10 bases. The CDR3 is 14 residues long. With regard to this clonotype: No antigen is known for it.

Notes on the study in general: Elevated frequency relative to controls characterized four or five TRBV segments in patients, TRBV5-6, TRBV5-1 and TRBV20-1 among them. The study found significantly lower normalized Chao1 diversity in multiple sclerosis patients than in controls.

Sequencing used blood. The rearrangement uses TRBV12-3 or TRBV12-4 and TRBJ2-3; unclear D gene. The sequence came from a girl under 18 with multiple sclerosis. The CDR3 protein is CASSPDASTDTQYF. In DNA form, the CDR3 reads TGTGCCAGCAGCCCGGATGCTAGCACAGATACGCAGTATTTT.